Listed below are T cell receptor beta chains from one sample, sequenced in a study of spatial heterogeneity in lung cancer. Each CDR3 protein is one row after TCRdb ran MiXCR on the 5' RACE reads. The repertoire includes over 75,000 distinct CDR3 sequences, 15% to 25% of them detected once, and around 6.6% sits in the top ten. The material was PBMCs, obtained at surgery. The receptor source for this set is a male donor with early-stage non-small cell lung cancer. Each CDR3 is given with its conserved first and last residue. D genes are given only for firm matches. Size tells how often a clone was seen (once, few, many) or the class of an expanded clone, and some rows leave it out.

V gene: TRBV28; clone size: few; J gene: TRBJ2-5; D gene: NA; CDR3 DNA: TGTGCCAGCAGTCCTACAAGCCGCCCGGAGACCCAGTACTTC; CDR3 protein: CASSPTSRPETQYF
V gene: TRBV24-1; clone size: NA; J gene: TRBJ2-3; D gene: NA; CDR3 DNA: TGTGCCACCAGTGACCAGTCCATAGATACGCAGTATTTT; CDR3 protein: CATSDQSIDTQYF
V gene: TRBV9; clone size: few; J gene: TRBJ2-5; D gene: TRBD1; CDR3 DNA: TGTGCCAGCAGCGTAGATCAGGGGGACGAGACCCAGTACTTC; CDR3 protein: CASSVDQGDETQYF
V gene: TRBV3-1; clone size: NA; J gene: TRBJ2-5; D gene: TRBD2; CDR3 DNA: TGTGCCAGCAGTGCACCTCTAGCGGAAGAGACCCAGTACTTC; CDR3 protein: CASSAPLAEETQYF
V gene: TRBV6-1; clone size: few; J gene: TRBJ2-3; D gene: NA; CDR3 DNA: TGTGCCAGCAGTCCCCCGGACAGCACAGATACGCAGTATTTT; CDR3 protein: CASSPPDSTDTQYF
V gene: TRBV2; clone size: NA; J gene: TRBJ2-7; D gene: NA; CDR3 DNA: TGTGCCAGCAGTGGGGCTAGCTTACTCTCCTACGAGCAGTACTTC; CDR3 protein: CASSGASLLSYEQYF
V gene: TRBV28; clone size: NA; J gene: TRBJ2-7; D gene: NA; CDR3 DNA: TGTGCCAGCGTTCTCCCCCCCTACGAGCAGTACTTC; CDR3 protein: CASVLPPYEQYF
V gene: TRBV6-5; clone size: NA; J gene: TRBJ2-5; D gene: NA; CDR3 DNA: TGTGCCAGCAGTTTTCTTGGGACGGAGACCCAGTACTTC; CDR3 protein: CASSFLGTETQYF
V gene: TRBV15; clone size: many; J gene: TRBJ2-7; D gene: TRBD1; CDR3 DNA: TGTGCCACCAGCATCAACAGGGGGTCGTCCTACGAGCAGTACTTC; CDR3 protein: CATSINRGSSYEQYF
V gene: TRBV20-1; clone size: many; J gene: TRBJ2-7; D gene: TRBD2; CDR3 DNA: TGCAGTGCTATCGGGACTAGCGGGGAATACGAGCAGTACTTC; CDR3 protein: CSAIGTSGEYEQYF
V gene: TRBV10-3; clone size: NA; J gene: TRBJ1-2; D gene: NA; CDR3 DNA: TGTGCCATCAGTGAGTCGGGCAGGGCCTATGGCTACACCTTC; CDR3 protein: CAISESGRAYGYTF
V gene: TRBV7-2; clone size: once; J gene: TRBJ1-2; D gene: TRBD1; CDR3 DNA: TGTGCCAGCAGCGGTAGGACAGGGGGAGGCTACACCTTC; CDR3 protein: CASSGRTGGGYTF
V gene: TRBV7-9; clone size: few; J gene: TRBJ1-3; D gene: NA; CDR3 DNA: TGTGCCAGCAGCTTTACAGGAGCCGGAAACACCATATATTTT; CDR3 protein: CASSFTGAGNTIYF
V gene: TRBV29-1; clone size: NA; J gene: TRBJ2-2; D gene: NA; CDR3 DNA: TGCAGCGCCAAAGAGTTTTCCGGGGAGCTGTTTTTT; CDR3 protein: CSAKEFSGELFF
V gene: TRBV7-2; clone size: few; J gene: TRBJ2-3; D gene: NA; CDR3 DNA: TGTGCCAGCAGCCTCATGGGGGCCACAGATACGCAGTATTTT; CDR3 protein: CASSLMGATDTQYF
V gene: TRBV20-1; clone size: NA; J gene: TRBJ1-4; D gene: TRBD1; CDR3 DNA: TGCAGTGCCAGGGGGGGGTCTTGGGAAAAACTGTTTTTT; CDR3 protein: CSARGGSWEKLFF
V gene: TRBV6-1; clone size: NA; J gene: TRBJ1-2; D gene: NA; CDR3 DNA: TGTGCCAGCATTACCGGGGCCCCTGACGGGGGCTACACCTTC; CDR3 protein: CASITGAPDGGYTF
V gene: TRBV9; clone size: NA; J gene: TRBJ2-5; D gene: NA; CDR3 DNA: TGTGCCAGCACCGTGGGAGGACAGTACCAAGAGACCCAGTACTTC; CDR3 protein: CASTVGGQYQETQYF
V gene: TRBV5-1; clone size: few; J gene: TRBJ2-1; D gene: TRBD1; CDR3 DNA: TGCGCCAGCAGCTTGGCGGCACAGGGGAATGAGCAGTTCTTC; CDR3 protein: CASSLAAQGNEQFF
V gene: TRBV12-3/TRBV12-4; clone size: NA; J gene: TRBJ1-1; D gene: NA; CDR3 DNA: TGTGCCAGCAGTCCCCACGATGGGAACACTGAAGCTTTCTTT; CDR3 protein: CASSPHDGNTEAFF
V gene: TRBV11-3; clone size: many; J gene: TRBJ1-3; D gene: TRBD1; CDR3 DNA: TGTGCCAGCAGCCCGGGACAGGGCCCTGGAAACACCATATATTTT; CDR3 protein: CASSPGQGPGNTIYF
V gene: TRBV4-2; clone size: many; J gene: TRBJ2-6; D gene: NA; CDR3 DNA: TGTGCCAGCAGCCAAGAGCAGGGCAACTCTGGGGCCAACGTCCTGACTTTC; CDR3 protein: CASSQEQGNSGANVLTF
V gene: TRBV28; clone size: NA; J gene: TRBJ1-1; D gene: TRBD1; CDR3 DNA: TGTGCCAGCAGCCGACAGGGGGCATTTACTGAAGCTTTCTTT; CDR3 protein: CASSRQGAFTEAFF
V gene: TRBV6-6; clone size: few; J gene: TRBJ1-1; D gene: TRBD1; CDR3 DNA: TGTGCCAGCATGGGAGGACAGGGACGAGGTGAAGCTTTCTTT; CDR3 protein: CASMGGQGRGEAFF
V gene: TRBV2; clone size: NA; J gene: TRBJ2-3; D gene: NA; CDR3 DNA: TGTGCCAGCAGGGGAGGGGGATCGGGAGCCGGAGATACGCAGTATTTT; CDR3 protein: CASRGGGSGAGDTQYF
V gene: TRBV3-1; clone size: NA; J gene: TRBJ2-3; D gene: NA; CDR3 DNA: TGTGCCAGCAGCCAAGATAAAAGGGTAGCCGGAGGAACAGATACGCAGTATTTT; CDR3 protein: CASSQDKRVAGGTDTQYF
V gene: TRBV28; clone size: NA; J gene: TRBJ1-4; D gene: NA; CDR3 DNA: TGTGCCAGCAACCCCCAGGCTCCCCTAGTTGAAAAACTGTTTTTT; CDR3 protein: CASNPQAPLVEKLFF
V gene: TRBV7-6; clone size: NA; J gene: TRBJ1-1; D gene: NA; CDR3 DNA: TGTGCCAGCAGCCCCGGGGGCTACACTGAAGCTTTCTTT; CDR3 protein: CASSPGGYTEAFF
V gene: TRBV19; clone size: NA; J gene: TRBJ2-1; D gene: TRBD2; CDR3 DNA: TGTGCCAGTAGCGGCGGGGGGCTTTCCAAGCAGTTCTTC; CDR3 protein: CASSGGGLSKQFF
V gene: TRBV28; clone size: NA; J gene: TRBJ2-3; D gene: NA; CDR3 DNA: TGTGCCAGCAGTAGAGCGGGTTCCGGGAGAGGAGGAGATACGCAGTATTTT; CDR3 protein: CASSRAGSGRGGDTQYF
V gene: TRBV18; clone size: few; J gene: TRBJ2-7; D gene: NA; CDR3 DNA: TGTGCCAGCTCACCACCCCTCACCTACGAGCAGTACTTC; CDR3 protein: CASSPPLTYEQYF
V gene: TRBV10-2; clone size: NA; J gene: TRBJ1-5; D gene: NA; CDR3 DNA: TGCGCCAGCAGTGAGAACGCTGTCTATCAGCCCCAGCATTTT; CDR3 protein: CASSENAVYQPQHF
V gene: TRBV27; clone size: many; J gene: TRBJ1-1; D gene: NA; CDR3 DNA: TGTGCCAGCAGTTTCCGGGGGACGAACACTGAAGCTTTCTTT; CDR3 protein: CASSFRGTNTEAFF
V gene: TRBV7-8; clone size: few; J gene: TRBJ2-1; D gene: NA; CDR3 DNA: TGTGCCAGCAGCTTAGGTGGTGACCAGGTCAATGAGCAGTTCTTC; CDR3 protein: CASSLGGDQVNEQFF
V gene: TRBV28; clone size: few; J gene: TRBJ1-2; D gene: NA; CDR3 DNA: TGTGCCAGCACCCAGGGTCAGGGGAACTATGGCTACACCTTC; CDR3 protein: CASTQGQGNYGYTF
V gene: TRBV29-1; clone size: NA; J gene: TRBJ2-1; D gene: TRBD1; CDR3 DNA: TGCAGCGCCCGGGCCACAGGGGGCAGTTACAATGAGCAGTTCTTC; CDR3 protein: CSARATGGSYNEQFF
V gene: TRBV28; clone size: NA; J gene: TRBJ1-1; D gene: NA; CDR3 DNA: TGTGCCAGCAGTTTACGGGGAGCCATGAACACTGAAGCTTTCTTT; CDR3 protein: CASSLRGAMNTEAFF
V gene: TRBV9; clone size: few; J gene: TRBJ1-2; D gene: NA; CDR3 DNA: TGTGCCAGCAGCCCCTTTGGAGCCTATGGCTACACCTTC; CDR3 protein: CASSPFGAYGYTF
V gene: TRBV7-2; clone size: many; J gene: TRBJ2-1; D gene: NA; CDR3 DNA: TGTGCCAGCAGCCCAGTGCCGCGGGCAAGCTCCTACAATGAGCAGTTCTTC; CDR3 protein: CASSPVPRASSYNEQFF
V gene: TRBV5-1; clone size: NA; J gene: TRBJ2-5; D gene: TRBD1; CDR3 DNA: TGCGCCAGCAGCTTTTTCGGACAGGGGCCCGCAGAGACCCAGTACTTC; CDR3 protein: CASSFFGQGPAETQYF
V gene: TRBV11-3; clone size: NA; J gene: TRBJ2-5; D gene: NA; CDR3 DNA: TGTGCCGGCAGCGCCAGACAGGGAGGAGAGACCCAGTACTTC; CDR3 protein: CAGSARQGGETQYF
V gene: TRBV5-4; clone size: many; J gene: TRBJ1-6; D gene: NA; CDR3 DNA: TGTGCCAGCAGCCCGGGGGAGGGAGGAAATTCACCCCTCCACTTT; CDR3 protein: CASSPGEGGNSPLHF
V gene: TRBV5-1; clone size: NA; J gene: TRBJ2-7; D gene: TRBD1; CDR3 DNA: TGCGCCAGCAGCGGAGGACAGGGCCCCTACGAGCAGTACTTC; CDR3 protein: CASSGGQGPYEQYF
V gene: TRBV12-3/TRBV12-4; clone size: few; J gene: TRBJ2-5; D gene: NA; CDR3 DNA: TGTGCCAGCAGTTTGGAGGCATCGCCAGAGACCCAGTACTTC; CDR3 protein: CASSLEASPETQYF
V gene: TRBV10-3; clone size: NA; J gene: TRBJ2-7; D gene: TRBD2; CDR3 DNA: TGTGCCATCAGGCCGGGACTAGCGGAGGAGCAGTACTTC; CDR3 protein: CAIRPGLAEEQYF
V gene: TRBV20-1; clone size: few; J gene: TRBJ2-7; D gene: TRBD2; CDR3 DNA: TGCAGTGCGGCATCTAGCGGGGGGCCCCAGGAGCAGTACTTC; CDR3 protein: CSAASSGGPQEQYF
V gene: TRBV4-3; clone size: few; J gene: TRBJ2-7; D gene: TRBD2; CDR3 DNA: TGCGCCAGCAGCCAAGAAAGACTAGCGGGGTCGAGCTCCTACGAGCAGTACTTC; CDR3 protein: CASSQERLAGSSSYEQYF
V gene: TRBV15; clone size: many; J gene: TRBJ1-3; D gene: NA; CDR3 DNA: TGTGCCACCAGCAGAGCCCCTCGGACAGACTCTGGAAACACCATATATTTT; CDR3 protein: CATSRAPRTDSGNTIYF
V gene: TRBV20-1; clone size: once; J gene: TRBJ2-5; D gene: NA; CDR3 DNA: TGCAGTGCGGACTCAGGAGGAGCATCCCAAGAGACCCAGTACTTC; CDR3 protein: CSADSGGASQETQYF
V gene: TRBV3-1; clone size: NA; J gene: TRBJ1-2; D gene: NA; CDR3 DNA: TGTGCCAGCAGCCCGGGACACAGAAACTATGGCTACACCTTC; CDR3 protein: CASSPGHRNYGYTF
V gene: TRBV27; clone size: few; J gene: TRBJ2-2; D gene: NA; CDR3 DNA: TGTGCCAGCAGAAGGCAGGGCCTACTCGGGGAGCTGTTTTTT; CDR3 protein: CASRRQGLLGELFF
V gene: TRBV3-1; clone size: NA; J gene: TRBJ1-6; D gene: NA; CDR3 DNA: TGTGCCAGCAGCCAAGATCCCGCACCCCTCCACTTT; CDR3 protein: CASSQDPAPLHF